The clone carrying this T cell receptor beta chain has just a few counts. Its antigen is unknown. The data derive from a study of human T cells and chemical hapten exposure. Study findings and constraints: Expanded TCRs made up significantly more big CDR3 similarity clusters than controls did.

After removal of 3 bases from V and 6 bases from J, the junction contained 7 bases not matched to a gene. This CDR3 contains 14 residues. Germline CDR1 is DFQATT and CDR2 is SNEGSKA (reference sequence). TCRdb processed the RACE reads anew with MiXCR; each CDR3 protein has one entry. This table has about 98,000 distinct CDR3 sequences, more than 10% appearing once. Sample time point: pre-sensitization, week 0. The treatment is: therapeutic diphenylcyclopropenone sensitization with weekly scalp DPC. Each patch test followed a blood draw. The sequenced sample was whole blood, obtained in connection with sensitization to the hapten diphenylcyclopropenone (DPC). This clonotype was obtained from a woman aged 60-75 years with alopecia areata. Some clones in this sample may be carry-over from other donors' samples. The J gene is TRBJ1-5, the V gene TRBV20-1; 8 bases fit TRBD1. This CDR3 is CSASADRDSQPQHF. As DNA, the CDR3 is TGCAGTGCTAGCGCGGACAGGGACAGTCAGCCCCAGCATTTT.